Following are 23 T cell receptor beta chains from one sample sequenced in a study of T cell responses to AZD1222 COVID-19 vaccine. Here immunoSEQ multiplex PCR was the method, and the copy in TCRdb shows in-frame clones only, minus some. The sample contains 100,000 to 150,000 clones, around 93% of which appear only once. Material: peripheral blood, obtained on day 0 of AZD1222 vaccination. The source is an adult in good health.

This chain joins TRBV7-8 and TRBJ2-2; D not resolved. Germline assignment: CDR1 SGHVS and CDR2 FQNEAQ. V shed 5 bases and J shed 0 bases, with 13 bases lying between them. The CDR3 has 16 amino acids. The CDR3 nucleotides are TGTGCCAGCAGCCCTCCCGGTCTCCCGAACACCGGGGAGCTGTTTTTT. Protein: CASSPPGLPNTGELFF. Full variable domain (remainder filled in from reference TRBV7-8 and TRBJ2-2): GAGVSQSPRYKVAKRGQDVALRCDPISGHVSLFWYQQALGQGPEFLTYFQNEAQLDKSGLPSDRFFAERPEGSVSTLKIQRTQQEDSAVYLCASSPPGLPNTGELFFGEGSRLTVL.

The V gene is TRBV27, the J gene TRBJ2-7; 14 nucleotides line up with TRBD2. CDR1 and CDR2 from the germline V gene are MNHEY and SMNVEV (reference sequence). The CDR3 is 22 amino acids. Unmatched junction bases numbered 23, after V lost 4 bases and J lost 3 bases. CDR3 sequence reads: CASSSTPGRLGTSGRSIYEQYF. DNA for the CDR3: TGTGCCAGCAGTTCCACCCCGGGCCGCTTAGGGACTAGCGGGAGATCGATCTACGAGCAGTACTTC.

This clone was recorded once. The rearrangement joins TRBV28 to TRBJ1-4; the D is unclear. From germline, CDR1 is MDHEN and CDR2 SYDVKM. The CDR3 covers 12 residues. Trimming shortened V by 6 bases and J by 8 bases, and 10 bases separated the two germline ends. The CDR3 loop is CASSLGAEKLFF. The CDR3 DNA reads TGTGCCAGCAGCCTCGGTGCCGAAAAACTGTTTTTT.

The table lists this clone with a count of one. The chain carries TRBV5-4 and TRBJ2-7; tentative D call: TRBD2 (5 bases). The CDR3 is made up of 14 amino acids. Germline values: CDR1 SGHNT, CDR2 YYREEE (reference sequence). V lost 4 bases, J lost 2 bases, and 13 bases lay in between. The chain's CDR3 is CASSRAGDTYEQYF. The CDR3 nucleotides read TGTGCCAGCAGCCGGGCGGGCGACACCTACGAGCAGTACTTC.

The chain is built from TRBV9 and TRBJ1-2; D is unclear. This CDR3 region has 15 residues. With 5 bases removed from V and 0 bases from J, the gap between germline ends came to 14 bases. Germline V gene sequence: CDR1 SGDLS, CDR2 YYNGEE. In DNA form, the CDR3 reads TGTGCCAGCAGTGCCACCATTGTAGCTAACTATGGCTACACCTTC. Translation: CASSATIVANYGYTF.

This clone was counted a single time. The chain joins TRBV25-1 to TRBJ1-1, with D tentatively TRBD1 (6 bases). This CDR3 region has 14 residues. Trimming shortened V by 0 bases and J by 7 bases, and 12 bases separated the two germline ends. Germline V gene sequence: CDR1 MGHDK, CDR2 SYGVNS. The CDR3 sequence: CASSEYGGTNEAFF. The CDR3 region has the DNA TGTGCCAGCAGTGAATATGGCGGGACAAATGAAGCTTTCTTT.

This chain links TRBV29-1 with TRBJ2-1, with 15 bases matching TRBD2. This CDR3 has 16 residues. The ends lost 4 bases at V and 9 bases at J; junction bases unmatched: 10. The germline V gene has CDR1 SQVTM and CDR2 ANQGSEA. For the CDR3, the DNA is TGCAGCGTTGCTCTCGGGACTAGCGGGAGGATCGGTGAGCAGTTCTTC. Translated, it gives CSVALGTSGRIGEQFF.

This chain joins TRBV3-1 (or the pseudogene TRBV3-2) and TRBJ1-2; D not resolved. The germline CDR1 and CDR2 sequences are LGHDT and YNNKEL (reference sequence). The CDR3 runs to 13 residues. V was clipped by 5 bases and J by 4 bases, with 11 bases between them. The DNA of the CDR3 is TGTGCCAGCAGCTCTTCGGAGGCCTATGGCTACACCTTC. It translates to CASSSSEAYGYTF.

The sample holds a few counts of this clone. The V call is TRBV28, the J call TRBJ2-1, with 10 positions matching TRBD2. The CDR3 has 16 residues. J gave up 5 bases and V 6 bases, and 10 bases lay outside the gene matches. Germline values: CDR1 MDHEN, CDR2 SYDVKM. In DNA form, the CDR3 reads TGTGCCAGCAGGCCGGCCGGGACTAGCGTGAACAATGAGCAGTTCTTC. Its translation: CASRPAGTSVNNEQFF.

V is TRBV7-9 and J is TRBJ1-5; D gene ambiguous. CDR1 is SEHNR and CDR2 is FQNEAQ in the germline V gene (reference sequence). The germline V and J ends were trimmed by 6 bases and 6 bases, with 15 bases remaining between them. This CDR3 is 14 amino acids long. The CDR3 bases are TGTGCCAGCAGTCAAACCGGTTCCGCTCAGCCCCAGCATTTT. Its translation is CASSQTGSAQPQHF.

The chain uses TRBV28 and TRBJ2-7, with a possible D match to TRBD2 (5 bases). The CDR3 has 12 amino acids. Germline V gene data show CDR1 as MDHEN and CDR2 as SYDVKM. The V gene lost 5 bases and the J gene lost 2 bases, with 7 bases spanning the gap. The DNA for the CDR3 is TGTGCCAGCAGTGGGCGGGCCTACGAGCAGTACTTC. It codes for CASSGRAYEQYF.

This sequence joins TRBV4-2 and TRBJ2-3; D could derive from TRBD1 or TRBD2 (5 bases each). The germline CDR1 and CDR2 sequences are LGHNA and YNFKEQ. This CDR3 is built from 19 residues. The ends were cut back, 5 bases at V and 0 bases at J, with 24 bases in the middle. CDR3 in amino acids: CASSNAARGGGRSTDTQYF. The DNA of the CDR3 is TGTGCCAGCAGCAACGCGGCTAGAGGTGGGGGTCGTAGCACAGATACGCAGTATTTT.

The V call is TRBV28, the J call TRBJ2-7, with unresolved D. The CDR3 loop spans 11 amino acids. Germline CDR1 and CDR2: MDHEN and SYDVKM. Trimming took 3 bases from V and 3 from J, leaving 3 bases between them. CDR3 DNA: TGTGCCAGCAGTTTTCACTACGAGCAGTACTTC. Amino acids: CASSFHYEQYF.

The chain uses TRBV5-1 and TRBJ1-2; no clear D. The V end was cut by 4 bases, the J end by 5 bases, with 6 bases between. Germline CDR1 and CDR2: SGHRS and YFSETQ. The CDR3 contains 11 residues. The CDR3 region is CASSEGYGYTF. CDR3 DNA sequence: TGCGCCAGCAGCGAGGGTTATGGCTACACCTTC. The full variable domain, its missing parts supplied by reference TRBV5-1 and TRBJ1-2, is KAGVTQTPRYLIKTRGQQVTLSCSPISGHRSVSWYQQTPGQGLQFLFEYFSETQRNKGNFPGRFSGRQFSNSRSEMNVSTLELGDSALYLCASSEGYGYTFGSGTRLTVV.

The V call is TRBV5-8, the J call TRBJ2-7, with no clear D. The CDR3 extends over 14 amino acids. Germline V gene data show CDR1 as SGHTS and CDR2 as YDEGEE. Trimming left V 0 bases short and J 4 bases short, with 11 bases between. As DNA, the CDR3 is TGTGCCAGCAGCTTGGCCCCCCCTGGATACGAGCAGTACTTC. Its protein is CASSLAPPGYEQYF.

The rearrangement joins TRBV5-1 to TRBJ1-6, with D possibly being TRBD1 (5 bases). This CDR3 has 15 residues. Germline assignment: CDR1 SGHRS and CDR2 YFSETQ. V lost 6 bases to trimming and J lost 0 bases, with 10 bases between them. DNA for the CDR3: TGCGCCAGCAAAAAAGACAGCTCCTATAATTCACCCCTCCACTTT. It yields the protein CASKKDSSYNSPLHF.

For the CDR3, the DNA is TGTGCCAGCAGCCTAGGGGGGACAGGGGTCACCGGGGAGCTGTTTTTT. It encodes CASSLGGTGVTGELFF. The chain joins TRBV7-3 to TRBJ2-2; 10 nucleotides match TRBD1. The V and J ends lost 5 bases and 4 bases, in that order; junction bases with no gene match: 7. The germline gives CDR1 SGHTA, CDR2 FQGTGA. The CDR3 covers 16 residues.

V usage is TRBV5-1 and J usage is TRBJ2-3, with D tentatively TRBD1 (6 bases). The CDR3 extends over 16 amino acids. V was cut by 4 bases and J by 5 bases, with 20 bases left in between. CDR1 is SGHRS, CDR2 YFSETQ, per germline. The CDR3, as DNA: TGCGCCAGCAGCCCTGGAGTGGGGGCGCCGGAAGATACGCAGTATTTT. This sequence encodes CASSPGVGAPEDTQYF.

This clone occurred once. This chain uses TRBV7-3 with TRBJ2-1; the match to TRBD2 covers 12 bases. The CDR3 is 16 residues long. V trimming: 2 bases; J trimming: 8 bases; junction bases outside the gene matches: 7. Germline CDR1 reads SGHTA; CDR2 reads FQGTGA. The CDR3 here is CASSLQPGLAGYEQFF. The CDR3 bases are TGTGCCAGCAGCTTACAACCGGGACTAGCGGGTTATGAGCAGTTCTTC.

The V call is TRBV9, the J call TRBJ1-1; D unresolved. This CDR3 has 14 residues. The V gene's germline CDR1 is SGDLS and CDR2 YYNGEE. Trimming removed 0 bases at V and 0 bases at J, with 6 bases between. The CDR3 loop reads CASSVGGMNTEAFF. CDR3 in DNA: TGTGCCAGCAGCGTAGGGGGTATGAACACTGAAGCTTTCTTT.

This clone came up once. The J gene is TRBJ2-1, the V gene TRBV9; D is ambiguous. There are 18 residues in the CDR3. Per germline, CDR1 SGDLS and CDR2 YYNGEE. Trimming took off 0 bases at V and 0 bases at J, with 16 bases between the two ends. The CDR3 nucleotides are TGTGCCAGCAGCGTAGGGTTGGACCCAACGAGCTCCTACAATGAGCAGTTCTTC. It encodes CASSVGLDPTSSYNEQFF.

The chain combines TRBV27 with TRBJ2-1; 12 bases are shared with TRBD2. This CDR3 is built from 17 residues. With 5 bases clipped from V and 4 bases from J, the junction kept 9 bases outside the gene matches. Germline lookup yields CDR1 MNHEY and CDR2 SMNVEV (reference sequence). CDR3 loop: CASSPPRTSGTYNEQFF. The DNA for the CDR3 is TGTGCCAGCAGTCCCCCAAGGACTAGCGGGACTTACAATGAGCAGTTCTTC.

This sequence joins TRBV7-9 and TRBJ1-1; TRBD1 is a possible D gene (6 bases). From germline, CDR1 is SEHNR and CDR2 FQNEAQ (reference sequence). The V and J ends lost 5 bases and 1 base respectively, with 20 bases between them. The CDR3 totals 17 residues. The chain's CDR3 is CASSDRIQRTANTEAFF. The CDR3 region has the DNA TGTGCCAGCAGCGATCGAATTCAAAGGACAGCGAACACTGAAGCTTTCTTT.